Listed here are 6 T cell receptor beta chains from one sample, sequenced in a study of blood T cell repertoires in COVID-19. Generated by immunoSEQ multiplex PCR, the TCRdb table keeps only in-frame clones and is missing some. Among about 400,000 clones listed, 88% were seen once. Sequencing input: PBMCs or T cells enriched from blood (not recorded which). Receptor source: a woman aged 25 to 45 with acute COVID-19.

The V and J genes are TRBV5-1 and TRBJ2-1; D is uncertain. V was shortened by 0 bases and J by 2 bases, with 9 bases between the two germline ends. Germline-derived CDR1 and CDR2 are SGHRS and YFSETQ. The CDR3 extends over 15 amino acids. The CDR3 reads CASSLAVRTYNEQFF. The CDR3 DNA sequence: TGCGCCAGCAGCTTGGCCGTCAGGACCTACAATGAGCAGTTCTTC.

This clone was seen more than once but under ten times. The chain is built from TRBV3-1 (or the pseudogene TRBV3-2) and TRBJ2-2; weak D call: TRBD1 (5 bases). The CDR3 consists of 14 residues. The V end lost 2 bases, the J end lost 6 bases, and 10 bases lay between the germline ends. Germline V gives CDR1 LGHDT, CDR2 YNNKEL (reference sequence). CDR3: CASSQRAGSGELFF. The CDR3 nucleotides are TGTGCCAGCAGCCAAAGGGCAGGGTCCGGGGAGCTGTTTTTT.

The chain couples TRBV4-1 to TRBJ2-6; D ambiguous. The germline V gene encodes CDR1 MGHRA and CDR2 YSYEKL. V lost 1 base and J 3 bases, leaving 10 bases between the germline ends. This CDR3 is built from 16 residues. The chain's CDR3 is CASSQATINGANVLTF. CDR3 DNA: TGCGCCAGCAGCCAAGCTACGATAAATGGGGCCAACGTCCTGACTTTC.

As DNA, the CDR3 is TGTGCCAGCAGGCATACAGGGGGCGATCAGCCCCAGCATTTT. It translates to CASRHTGGDQPQHF. The chain carries TRBV6-5 and TRBJ1-5; 9 bases agree with TRBD1. The ends lost 6 bases at V and 5 bases at J; junction bases unmatched: 5. Looked up from germline, CDR1 is MNHEY and CDR2 is SVGAGI. The CDR3 is 14 amino acids.

The CDR3 loop is CASSLMGGTEAFF. The CDR3 DNA reads TGTGCCAGCAGCTTAATGGGGGGAACTGAAGCTTTCTTT. The V call is TRBV7-9, the J call TRBJ1-1, with D possibly matching TRBD1 (5 bases). V was clipped by 2 bases and J by 5 bases, with 9 bases between them. The CDR3 spans 13 residues. The V gene's germline CDR1 is SEHNR and CDR2 FQNEAQ (reference sequence).

The CDR3 bases are TGTGCCATCAGTGAGTCAGGGGGATCGACGGCTTTCTTT. This codes for CAISESGGSTAFF. The genes are TRBV10-3 and TRBJ1-1; D is possibly TRBD1 (6 bases). The CDR3 sequence is 13 residues long. V lost 0 bases, J lost 11 bases, and 13 bases lay in between. Germline assignment: CDR1 ENHRY and CDR2 SYGVKD.